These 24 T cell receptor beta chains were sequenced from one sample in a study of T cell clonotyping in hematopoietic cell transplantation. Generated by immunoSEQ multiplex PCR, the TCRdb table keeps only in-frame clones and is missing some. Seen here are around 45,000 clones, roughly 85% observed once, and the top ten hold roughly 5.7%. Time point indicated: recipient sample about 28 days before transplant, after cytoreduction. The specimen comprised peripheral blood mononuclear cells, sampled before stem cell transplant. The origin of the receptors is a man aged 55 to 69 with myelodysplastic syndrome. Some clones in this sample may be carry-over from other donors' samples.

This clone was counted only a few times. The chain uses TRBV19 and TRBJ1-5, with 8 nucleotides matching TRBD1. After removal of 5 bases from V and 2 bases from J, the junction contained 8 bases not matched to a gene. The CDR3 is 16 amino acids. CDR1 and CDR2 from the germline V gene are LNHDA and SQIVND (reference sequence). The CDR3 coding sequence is TGTGCCAGTAGTCCCCGGACAGGGATGGGCAATCAGCCCCAGCATTTT. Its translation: CASSPRTGMGNQPQHF.

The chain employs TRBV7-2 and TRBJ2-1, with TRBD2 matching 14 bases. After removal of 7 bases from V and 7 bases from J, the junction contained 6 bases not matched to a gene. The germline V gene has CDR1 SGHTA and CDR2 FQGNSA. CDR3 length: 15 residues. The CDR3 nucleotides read TGTGCCAGCACGACTAGCGGGGGGGCCAGGAATGAGCAGTTCTTC. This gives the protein CASTTSGGARNEQFF.

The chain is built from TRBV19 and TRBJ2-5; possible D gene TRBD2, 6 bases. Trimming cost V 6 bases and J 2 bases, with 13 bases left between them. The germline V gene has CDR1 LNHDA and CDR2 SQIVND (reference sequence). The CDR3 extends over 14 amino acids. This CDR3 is CASRRGGSQETQYF. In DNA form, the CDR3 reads TGTGCCAGTAGAAGGGGAGGCAGTCAAGAGACCCAGTACTTC.

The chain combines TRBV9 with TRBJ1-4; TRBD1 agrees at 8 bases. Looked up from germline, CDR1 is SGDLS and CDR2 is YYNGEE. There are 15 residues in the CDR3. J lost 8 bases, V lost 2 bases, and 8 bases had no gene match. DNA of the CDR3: TGTGCCAGCAGCGTGAGGGGGACAGGTGGAGAAAAACTGTTTTTT. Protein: CASSVRGTGGEKLFF.

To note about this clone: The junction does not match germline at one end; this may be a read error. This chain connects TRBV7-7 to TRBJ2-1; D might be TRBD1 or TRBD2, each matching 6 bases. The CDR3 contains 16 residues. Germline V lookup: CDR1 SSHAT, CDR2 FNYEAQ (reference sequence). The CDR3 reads CASSLVGGTSYNEQFF. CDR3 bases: TGTGCTAGCAGCTTAGTGGGGGGCACCTCCTACAATGAGCAGTTCTTC.

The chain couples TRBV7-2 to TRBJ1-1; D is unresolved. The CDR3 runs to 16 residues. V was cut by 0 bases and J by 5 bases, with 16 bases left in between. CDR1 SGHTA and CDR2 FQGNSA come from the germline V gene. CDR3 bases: TGTGCCAGCAGCTTAGCGCCCGAGTCCCCCCGGACTGAAGCTTTCTTT. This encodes CASSLAPESPRTEAFF.

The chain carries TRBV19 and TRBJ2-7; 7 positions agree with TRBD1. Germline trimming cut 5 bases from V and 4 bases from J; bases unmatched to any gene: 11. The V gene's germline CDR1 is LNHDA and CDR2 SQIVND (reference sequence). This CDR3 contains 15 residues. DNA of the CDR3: TGTGCCAGTAGTGAAAGGGGACAGCCCGGGTACGAGCAGTACTTC. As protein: CASSERGQPGYEQYF.

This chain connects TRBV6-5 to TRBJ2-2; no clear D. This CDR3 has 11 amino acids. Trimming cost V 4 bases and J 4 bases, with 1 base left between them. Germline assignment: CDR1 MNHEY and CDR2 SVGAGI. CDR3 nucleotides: TGTGCCAGCAGTTCCACCGGGGAGCTGTTTTTT. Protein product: CASSSTGELFF.

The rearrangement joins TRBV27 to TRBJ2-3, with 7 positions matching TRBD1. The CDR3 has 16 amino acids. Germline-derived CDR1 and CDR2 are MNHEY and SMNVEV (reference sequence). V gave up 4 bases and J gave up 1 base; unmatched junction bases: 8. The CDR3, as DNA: TGTGCCAGCAGTTCACCACGGACAGGCGGCACAGATACGCAGTATTTT. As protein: CASSSPRTGGTDTQYF.

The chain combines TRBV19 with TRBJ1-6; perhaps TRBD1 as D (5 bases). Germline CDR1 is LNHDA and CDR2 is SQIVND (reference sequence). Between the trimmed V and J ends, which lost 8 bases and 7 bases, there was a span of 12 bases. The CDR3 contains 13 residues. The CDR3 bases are TGTGCCAGTGGTCTGACAGTGAATTCACCCCTCCACTTT. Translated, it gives CASGLTVNSPLHF.

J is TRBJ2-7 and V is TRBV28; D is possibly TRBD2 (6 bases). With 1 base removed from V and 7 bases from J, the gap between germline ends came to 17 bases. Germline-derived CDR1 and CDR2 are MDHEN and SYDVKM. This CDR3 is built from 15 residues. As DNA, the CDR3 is TGTGCCAGCAGTTTATTGGGGGGAATCTATCAAGAGCAGTACTTC. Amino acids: CASSLLGGIYQEQYF.

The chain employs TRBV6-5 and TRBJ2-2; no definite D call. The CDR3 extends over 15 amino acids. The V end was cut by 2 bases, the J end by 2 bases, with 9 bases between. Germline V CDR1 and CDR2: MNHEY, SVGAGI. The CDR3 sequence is CASSYGSFNTGELFF. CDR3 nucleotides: TGTGCCAGCAGTTACGGCAGCTTTAACACCGGGGAGCTGTTTTTT.

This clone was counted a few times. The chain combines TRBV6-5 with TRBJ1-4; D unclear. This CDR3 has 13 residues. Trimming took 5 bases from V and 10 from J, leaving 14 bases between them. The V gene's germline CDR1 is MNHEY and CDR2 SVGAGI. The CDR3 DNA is TGTGCCAGCAGTCCGATCGCCGGAGGAAAACTGTTTTTT. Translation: CASSPIAGGKLFF.

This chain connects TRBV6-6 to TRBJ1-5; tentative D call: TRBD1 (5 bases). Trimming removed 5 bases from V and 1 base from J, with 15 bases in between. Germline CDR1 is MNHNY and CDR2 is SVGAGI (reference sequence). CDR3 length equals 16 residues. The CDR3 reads CASSQDMTASNQPQHF. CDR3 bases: TGTGCCAGCAGTCAAGATATGACAGCAAGCAATCAGCCCCAGCATTTT.

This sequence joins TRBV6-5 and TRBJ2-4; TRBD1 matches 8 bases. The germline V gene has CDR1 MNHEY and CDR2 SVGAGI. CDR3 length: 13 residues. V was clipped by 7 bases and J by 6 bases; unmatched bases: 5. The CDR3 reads CASKDRGRNIQYF. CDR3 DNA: TGTGCCAGCAAAGACAGGGGTAGAAACATTCAGTACTTC.

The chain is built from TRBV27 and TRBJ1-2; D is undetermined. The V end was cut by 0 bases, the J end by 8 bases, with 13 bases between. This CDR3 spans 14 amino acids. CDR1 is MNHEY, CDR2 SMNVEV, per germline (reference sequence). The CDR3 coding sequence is TGTGCCAGCAGTTTATCTGGGTTGAGTGGCGGCTACACCTTC. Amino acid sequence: CASSLSGLSGGYTF.

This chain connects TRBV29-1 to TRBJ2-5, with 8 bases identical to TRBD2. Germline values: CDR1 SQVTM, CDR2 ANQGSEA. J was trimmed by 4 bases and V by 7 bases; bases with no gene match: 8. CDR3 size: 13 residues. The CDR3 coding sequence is TGCAGCGCCCCGGGACTAGGATCAGAGACCCAGTACTTC. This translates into CSAPGLGSETQYF.

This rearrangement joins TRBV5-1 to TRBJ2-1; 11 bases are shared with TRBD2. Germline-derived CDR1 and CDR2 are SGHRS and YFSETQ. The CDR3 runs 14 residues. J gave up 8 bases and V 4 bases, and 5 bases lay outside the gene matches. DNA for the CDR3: TGCGCCAGCAGCCGAACTAGCGGGGGCGATGAGCAGTTCTTC. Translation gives CASSRTSGGDEQFF.

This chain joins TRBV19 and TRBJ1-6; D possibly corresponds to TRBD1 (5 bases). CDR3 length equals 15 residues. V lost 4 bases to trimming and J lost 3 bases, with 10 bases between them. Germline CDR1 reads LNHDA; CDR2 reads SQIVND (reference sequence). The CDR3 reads CASSTGTVYNSPLHF. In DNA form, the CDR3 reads TGTGCCAGTAGTACCGGGACGGTCTATAATTCACCCCTCCACTTT.

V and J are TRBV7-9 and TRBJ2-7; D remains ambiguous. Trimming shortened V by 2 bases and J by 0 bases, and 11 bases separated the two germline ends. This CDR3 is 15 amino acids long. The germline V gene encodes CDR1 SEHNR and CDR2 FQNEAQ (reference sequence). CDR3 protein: CASSLKGWSSYEQYF. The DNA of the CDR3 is TGTGCCAGCAGCTTAAAAGGGTGGAGCTCCTACGAGCAGTACTTC. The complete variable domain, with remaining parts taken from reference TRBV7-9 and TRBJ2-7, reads DTGVSQNPRHKITKRGQNVTFRCDPISEHNRLYWYRQTLGQGPEFLTYFQNEAQLEKSRLLSDRFSAERPKGSFSTLEIQRTEQGDSAMYLCASSLKGWSSYEQYFGPGTRLTVT.

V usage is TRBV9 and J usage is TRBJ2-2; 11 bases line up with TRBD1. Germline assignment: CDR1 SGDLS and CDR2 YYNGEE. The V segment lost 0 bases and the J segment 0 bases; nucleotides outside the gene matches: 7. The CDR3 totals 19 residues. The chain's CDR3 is CASSVALRGQGANTGELFF. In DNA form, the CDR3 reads TGTGCCAGCAGCGTAGCCCTAAGGGGACAGGGGGCGAACACCGGGGAGCTGTTTTTT.

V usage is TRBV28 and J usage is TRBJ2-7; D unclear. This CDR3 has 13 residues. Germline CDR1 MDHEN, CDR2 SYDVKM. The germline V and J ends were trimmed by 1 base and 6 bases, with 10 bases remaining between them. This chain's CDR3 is CASSLFSPPEQYF. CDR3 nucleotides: TGTGCCAGCAGTTTATTTAGTCCCCCCGAGCAGTACTTC.

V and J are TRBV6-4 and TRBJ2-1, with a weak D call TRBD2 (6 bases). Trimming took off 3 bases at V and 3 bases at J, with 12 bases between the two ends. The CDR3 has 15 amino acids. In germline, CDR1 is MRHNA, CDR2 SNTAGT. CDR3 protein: CASSERAGSYNEQFF. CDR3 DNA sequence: TGTGCCAGCAGTGAGCGGGCGGGGAGCTACAATGAGCAGTTCTTC.

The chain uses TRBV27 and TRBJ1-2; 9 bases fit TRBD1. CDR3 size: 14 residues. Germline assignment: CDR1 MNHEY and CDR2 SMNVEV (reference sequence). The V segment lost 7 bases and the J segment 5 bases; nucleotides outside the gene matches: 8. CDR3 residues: CASTTTGGKYGYTF. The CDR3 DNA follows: TGTGCCAGCACCACGACAGGGGGGAAGTATGGCTACACCTTC.